This TCR beta chain comes out of a study of regulatory T cells in long-lasting Graves disease. Combining iRepertoire HTBI primers with Arm-PCR of CDR3 regions, the authors built TCR beta libraries. Each CDR3 protein gets one entry after TCRdb re-called the multiplex PCR reads with MiXCR. The sample includes 360,000 or so distinct CDR3 sequences, 12% of them seen just once. This clonotype was counted many times. Its antigen is still unknown. The germline V gene encodes CDR1 MDHEN and CDR2 SYDVKM. Trimming removed 2 bases at V and 4 bases at J, with 24 bases between. The CDR3 is 19 residues long. Noted time point: newly diagnosed GD, antithyroid drugs for less than 3 months. PBMC-extracted RNA yielded the TCR library. Clinicians diagnosed Graves' disease using American Thyroid Association guidelines. Study results and limitations: Those with persistent disease had in common more public clonotypes (approximately 2,500) than new patients (about 900).

The same sample was also studied in work on T cells in Graves' hyperthyroidism and ophthalmopathy. Per that study: First-round RT-PCR with HTBI primers amplified the TCR CDR3 region. Expanded thyroid clonotypes (above 0.001) were mostly also found in blood.

The sequences come from peripheral blood mononuclear cells (PBMCs), collected at new diagnosis, from a patient treated with antithyroid drugs. This TCR derives from a woman aged 18-29 years with Graves disease. The chain recombines TRBV28 with TRBJ1-3, with TRBD1 as a possible D gene (5 bases). CDR3 DNA: TGTGCCAGCAGTTTACGTCGCGGGACTATTGGGTTATTGGGAAACACCATATATTTT. Translating gives CASSLRRGTIGLLGNTIYF. The full variable domain, with the rest looked up from reference TRBV28 and TRBJ1-3, is DVKVTQSSRYLVKRTGEKVFLECVQDMDHENMFWYRQDPGLGLRLIYFSYDVKMKEKGDIPEGYSVSREKKERFSLILESASTNQTSMYLCASSLRRGTIGLLGNTIYFGEGSWLTVV.